The clone carrying this T cell receptor beta chain was seen only a few times. The source of the sample is a study of blood T cell repertoires in COVID-19. Sequencing was performed with immunoSEQ multiplex PCR; in TCRdb, only in-frame clones are kept and a portion is missing. The table includes some 180,000 clones, 79% detected once. CDR3 length: 16 residues. CDR1 and CDR2 (germline): SGHTA, FQGTGA. Trimming took off 5 bases at V and 3 bases at J, with 20 bases between the two ends. Categorization into cohorts depended on clinical history that participants reported. Sequenced material: PBMCs or T cells enriched from blood (not recorded which). V and J are TRBV7-3 and TRBJ2-7, with a possible D match to TRBD2 (6 bases). The sequence was obtained from a woman aged 70-85 years in a cohort exposed to, infected with or recovered from COVID-19 (not recorded which). The CDR3 region is CASSQNHAGLLYEQYF. The CDR3, as DNA: TGTGCCAGCAGCCAAAATCATGCGGGATTACTCTACGAGCAGTACTTC.